This TCR beta chain stems from a study of T cell responses to AZD1222 COVID-19 vaccine. Study-wide points: CD4 TCRs associated with vaccination spanned spike, dominating at 160-218 and 743-854. It was only after the peak T cell response that any repertoires were sampled. Only six or seven AZD1222 recipients were seropositive at baseline. Nearly half of spike-specific TCRs reportedly go after variant regions that carry no mutations.

As to this clone: Its antigen is not identified.

Measured with immunoSEQ multiplex PCR; TCRdb has only the in-frame clones, and not every one. The repertoire holds 110,000 to 150,000 clones, with roughly 88% as singletons. This receptor was identified in an adult who received the AZD1222 COVID-19 vaccine. Sequenced material: peripheral blood, taken 28 days after the second AZD1222 dose.

In nucleotides, the CDR3 is TGTGCCAGTAGTATAGATCTCACGGGGACGGCTAACTATGGCTACACCTTC. Amino acids: CASSIDLTGTANYGYTF. The chain carries TRBV19 and TRBJ1-2; D may be TRBD1 (5 bases). Germline lookup yields CDR1 LNHDA and CDR2 SQIVND (reference sequence). Trimming removed 0 bases from V and 0 bases from J, with 14 bases in between. There are 17 residues in the CDR3.